This paragraph covers one T cell receptor beta chain sequence. The germline V gene encodes CDR1 MDHEN and CDR2 SYDVKM. Trimming removed 6 bases from V and 5 bases from J, with 5 bases in between. The CDR3 is made up of 11 amino acids. These data belong to a study of T cell responses to AZD1222 COVID-19 vaccine. Clones were sequenced by immunoSEQ multiplex PCR, and TCRdb holds only the in-frame ones, with some missing. The sample consists of 150,000 to 200,000 clones, around 94% of them appearing once. The specimen comprised peripheral blood, sampled 28 days after the second AZD1222 dose. The genes are TRBV28 and TRBJ2-1; D is uncertain. The sequence came from an adult who received the AZD1222 COVID-19 vaccine. CDR3 loop: CASSPNNEQFF. The CDR3 coding sequence is TGTGCCAGCAGCCCGAACAATGAGCAGTTCTTC. The variable domain in full, completed from reference TRBV28 and TRBJ2-1, reads DVKVTQSSRYLVKRTGEKVFLECVQDMDHENMFWYRQDPGLGLRLIYFSYDVKMKEKGDIPEGYSVSREKKERFSLILESASTNQTSMYLCASSPNNEQFFGPGTRLTVL.